This entry lists 8 T cell receptor beta chains sequenced from one sample in a study of blood T cell repertoires in COVID-19. Repertoires were generated with immunoSEQ multiplex PCR, while TCRdb's copy carries only in-frame clones and drops some. The sample carries some 250,000 clones, around 93% recorded once. Sequencing input: PBMCs or T cells enriched from blood (not recorded which). Every receptor here comes from a human donor in a cohort exposed to, infected with or recovered from COVID-19 (not recorded which). The donor label of this sample is uncertain.

This chain links TRBV5-4 with TRBJ1-1, with 11 bases lining up with TRBD1. Germline trimming cut 3 bases from V and 4 bases from J; bases unmatched to any gene: 5. CDR3 length: 15 residues. Germline values: CDR1 SGHNT, CDR2 YYREEE (reference sequence). CDR3 sequence reads: CASSSGTGGSTEAFF. The CDR3 bases are TGTGCCAGCAGCTCTGGGACAGGGGGGAGCACTGAAGCTTTCTTT.

This rearrangement joins TRBV7-3 to TRBJ1-1; 7 positions match TRBD1. The V gene end was trimmed by 2 bases and the J gene end by 2 bases; junction bases not matched to a gene: 11. The CDR3 is 17 residues long. The germline CDR1 and CDR2 sequences are SGHTA and FQGTGA. The CDR3 sequence is CASSLEFGTVLNTEAFF. The CDR3 DNA sequence: TGTGCCAGCAGCTTAGAGTTCGGGACAGTTTTAAACACTGAAGCTTTCTTT.

The V call is TRBV6-5, the J call TRBJ2-5; 8 nucleotides match TRBD2. CDR1 is MNHEY and CDR2 is SVGAGI in the germline V gene. This CDR3 contains 15 residues. Trimming at V came to 5 bases and at J to 1 base, leaving 6 bases not matched to a gene. CDR3 protein: CASSPGGGLQETQYF. DNA of the CDR3: TGTGCCAGCAGTCCCGGGGGGGGCCTCCAAGAGACCCAGTACTTC.

The chain employs TRBV7-2 and TRBJ1-1; D possibly corresponds to TRBD1 (5 bases). From germline, CDR1 is SGHTA and CDR2 FQGNSA. Between the trimmed V and J ends, which lost 5 bases and 1 base, there was a span of 11 bases. CDR3 length equals 14 residues. The CDR3 DNA is TGTGCCAGCAGCCCACACAGGACGAACACTGAAGCTTTCTTT. This translates into CASSPHRTNTEAFF.

The chain uses TRBV5-1 and TRBJ2-7; possibly TRBD2 for D (5 bases). Looked up from germline, CDR1 is SGHRS and CDR2 is YFSETQ. Trimming removed 4 bases from V and 0 bases from J, with 14 bases in between. The CDR3 spans 15 residues. The CDR3 DNA reads as TGCGCCAGCAGCCACGCCCGGGGAAGCTCCTACGAGCAGTACTTC. Translating gives CASSHARGSSYEQYF.

The chain has TRBV11-2 and TRBJ2-3; no definite D call. Germline V gives CDR1 SGHAT, CDR2 FQNNGV. Trimming pared 0 bases from V and 0 bases from J, leaving 7 bases between. CDR3 size: 15 residues. Written as DNA, the CDR3 is TGTGCCAGCAGCTTAGACAGGTCTAGCACAGATACGCAGTATTTT. Amino acid sequence: CASSLDRSSTDTQYF.

The rearrangement uses TRBV27 and TRBJ1-5, with D possibly being TRBD1 (5 bases). This CDR3 is built from 14 residues. The germline CDR1 and CDR2 sequences are MNHEY and SMNVEV (reference sequence). V was cut by 2 bases and J by 7 bases, with 12 bases left in between. The CDR3, as DNA: TGTGCCAGCAGTTTAATAACCGGGGGACAGCCCCAGCATTTT. Residues: CASSLITGGQPQHF.

This chain joins TRBV4-1 and TRBJ2-5; no clear D. This CDR3 is built from 15 residues. Deletions cut 2 bases from V and 1 base from J, with 11 bases between. The germline V gene encodes CDR1 MGHRA and CDR2 YSYEKL. CDR3 in DNA: TGCGCCAGCAGCCAAACTCGGAGCCTCCAAGAGACCCAGTACTTC. Translation: CASSQTRSLQETQYF.